This T cell receptor (beta chain) was sequenced in a study of cytomegalovirus exposure and HLA in healthy donors. The germline V gene has CDR1 MNHNS and CDR2 SASEGT. CDR3 length: 14 residues. Trimming removed 2 bases from V and 2 bases from J, with 9 bases in between. PCR employed 60 Vbeta and 13 Jbeta primers. Produced via immunoSEQ multiplex PCR; TCRdb's table is partial and in-frame only. The top ten clones hold 5.8% of a sample with roughly 100,000 clones, roughly a tenth of them seen once. There are a few counts of this clone. Antigen specificity is unknown. General study points: Previously analyzed data showed that most TCR beta V segments were productive at a frequency of about 87% or about 30%. It was approximately 150 TCR beta chains that were listed as cytomegalovirus-associated. It was reportedly the case that the classifier diagnosed cytomegalovirus status with high specificity and sensitivity.

Sequencing was done on a sample of PBMCs. V gene TRBV6-1 combines with J gene TRBJ2-5; D possibly corresponds to TRBD2 (6 bases). This receptor was obtained from a man in his forties or fifties in good health and CMV-seropositive. DNA of the CDR3: TGTGCCAGCAGTGAATCACGGGGGCAAGAGACCCAGTACTTC. It specifies CASSESRGQETQYF.